The T cell receptor (beta chain) described here comes from a study of CD8 T cells in ankylosing spondylitis. The CDR3 length is 14 residues. The trim removed 5 bases at V and 6 bases at J, leaving 3 bases unmatched. Points from the study as a whole: It appeared that ankylosing spondylitis blood was characterized by a TCR beta motif of roughly 8 highly homologous variants.

Of note for this clonotype: The antigen is unknown.

Each CDR3 protein is one row after TCRdb ran MiXCR on the 5' RACE reads. The table has 350,000 to 450,000 distinct CDR3 sequences, roughly 27% seen once. V gene TRBV12-3 or TRBV12-4 combines with J gene TRBJ2-3; 12 bases align to TRBD1. This receptor was obtained from a male donor with ankylosing spondylitis. Sequenced sample: blood, either unsorted or a sorted T cell fraction (not recorded which). The CDR3 sequence is CASSGTGGDDTQYF. The CDR3 bases are TGTGCCAGCAGTGGGACAGGGGGCGATGATACGCAGTATTTT.